The T cell receptor (beta chain) under discussion was sequenced for a study of blood T cell repertoires in COVID-19. Across the whole study: There were acute and convalescent COVID-19 samples, and they came from the United States, Italy and Spain. T cells, B-cell-depleted T cells, or PBMCs supplied cDNA or gDNA.

Recruited during active infection, patients (from Seattle) were subsequently followed longitudinally. Original processing notes: Amplification with reference gene primers provided the estimates of nucleated cell counts. Libraries were prepared by immunoSEQ multiplex PCR; TCRdb keeps only in-frame clonotypes and omits some of them. The DNA gave D and trimming, while V, J and clone size come from that table. The data hold roughly 250,000 clones, with approximately 84% observed a single time. V shed 0 bases and J shed 6 bases, with 18 bases lying between them. Per germline, CDR1 SQVTM and CDR2 ANQGSEA. The CDR3 consists of 16 residues.

Sequenced: peripheral blood. This sequence was found in a person aged 70 to 85 with COVID-19, enrolled during active disease. The chain links TRBV29-1 to TRBJ2-1; TRBD1 is a possible D gene (6 bases). Written as DNA, the CDR3 is TGCAGCGTTGAAGATTTGTACAGGGCTAGTGTCAATGAGCAGTTCTTC. Protein sequence: CSVEDLYRASVNEQFF.